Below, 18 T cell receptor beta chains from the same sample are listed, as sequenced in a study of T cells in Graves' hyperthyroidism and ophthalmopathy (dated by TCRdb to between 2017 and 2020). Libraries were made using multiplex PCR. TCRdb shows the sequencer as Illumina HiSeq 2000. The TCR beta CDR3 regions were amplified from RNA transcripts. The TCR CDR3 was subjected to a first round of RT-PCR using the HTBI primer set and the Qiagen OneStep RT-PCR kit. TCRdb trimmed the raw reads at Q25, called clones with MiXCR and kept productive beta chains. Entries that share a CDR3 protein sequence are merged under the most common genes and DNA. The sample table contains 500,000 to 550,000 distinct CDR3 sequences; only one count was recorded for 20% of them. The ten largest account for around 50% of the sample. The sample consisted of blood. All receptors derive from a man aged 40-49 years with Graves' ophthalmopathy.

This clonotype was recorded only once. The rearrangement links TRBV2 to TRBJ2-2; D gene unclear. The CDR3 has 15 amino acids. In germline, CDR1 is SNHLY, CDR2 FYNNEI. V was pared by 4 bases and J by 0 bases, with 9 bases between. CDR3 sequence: CASSGLSANTGELFF. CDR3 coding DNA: TGTGCCAGCAGTGGGCTAAGCGCGAACACCGGGGAGCTGTTTTTT.

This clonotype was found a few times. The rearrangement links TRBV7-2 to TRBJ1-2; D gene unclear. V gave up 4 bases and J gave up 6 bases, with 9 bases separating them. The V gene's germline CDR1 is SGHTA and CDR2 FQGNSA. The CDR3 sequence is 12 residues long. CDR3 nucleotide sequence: TGTGCCAGCAGCTCTCTTCCAAATGGCTACACCTTC. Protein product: CASSSLPNGYTF.

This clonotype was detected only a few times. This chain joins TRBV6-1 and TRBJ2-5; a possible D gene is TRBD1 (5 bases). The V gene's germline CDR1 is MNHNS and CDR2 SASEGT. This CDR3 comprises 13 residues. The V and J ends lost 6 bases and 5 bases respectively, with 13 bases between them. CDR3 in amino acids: CASRPTGAETQYF. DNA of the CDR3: TGTGCCAGCAGGCCGACTGGGGCGGAGACCCAGTACTTC.

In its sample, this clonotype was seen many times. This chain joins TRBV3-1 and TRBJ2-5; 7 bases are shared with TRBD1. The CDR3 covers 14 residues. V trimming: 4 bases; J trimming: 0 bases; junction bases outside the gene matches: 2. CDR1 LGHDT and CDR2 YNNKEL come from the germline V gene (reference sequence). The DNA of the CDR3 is TGTGCCAGCAGCCCAAGGGGGCACCAAGAGACCCAGTACTTC. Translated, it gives CASSPRGHQETQYF.

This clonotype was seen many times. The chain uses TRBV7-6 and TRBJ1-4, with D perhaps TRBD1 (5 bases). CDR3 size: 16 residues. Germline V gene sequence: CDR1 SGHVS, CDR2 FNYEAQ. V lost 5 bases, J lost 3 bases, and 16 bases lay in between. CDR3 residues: CASSRRPGAANEKLFF. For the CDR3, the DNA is TGTGCCAGCAGCCGCCGACCTGGGGCAGCTAATGAAAAACTGTTTTTT.

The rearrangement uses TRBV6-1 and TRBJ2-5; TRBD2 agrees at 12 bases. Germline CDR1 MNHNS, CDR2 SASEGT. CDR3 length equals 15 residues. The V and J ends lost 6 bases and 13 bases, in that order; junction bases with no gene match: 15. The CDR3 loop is CASRTTGLAGRAWYF. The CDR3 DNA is TGTGCCAGCAGGACCACCGGACTAGCGGGGAGAGCTTGGTACTTC.

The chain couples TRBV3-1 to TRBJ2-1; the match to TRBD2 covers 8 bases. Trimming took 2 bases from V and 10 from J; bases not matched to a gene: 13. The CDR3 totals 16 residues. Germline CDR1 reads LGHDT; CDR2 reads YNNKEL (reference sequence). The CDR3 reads CASSQSSRTSSPEQFF. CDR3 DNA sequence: TGTGCCAGCAGCCAATCCTCTAGGACTAGCTCGCCCGAGCAGTTCTTC.

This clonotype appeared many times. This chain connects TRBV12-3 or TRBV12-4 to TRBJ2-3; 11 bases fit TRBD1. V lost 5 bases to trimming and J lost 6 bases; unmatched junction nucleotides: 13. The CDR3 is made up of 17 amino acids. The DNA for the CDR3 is TGTGCCAGCAGTCCCGCCCTCGGACAGGGGGCATACGATACGCAGTATTTT. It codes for CASSPALGQGAYDTQYF.

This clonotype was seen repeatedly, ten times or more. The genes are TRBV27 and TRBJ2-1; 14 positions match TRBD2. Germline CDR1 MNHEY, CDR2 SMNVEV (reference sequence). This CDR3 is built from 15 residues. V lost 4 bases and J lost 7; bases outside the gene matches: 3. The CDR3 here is CASSSGTSGSNEQFF. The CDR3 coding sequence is TGTGCCAGCAGTTCCGGGACTAGCGGGAGTAATGAGCAGTTCTTC.

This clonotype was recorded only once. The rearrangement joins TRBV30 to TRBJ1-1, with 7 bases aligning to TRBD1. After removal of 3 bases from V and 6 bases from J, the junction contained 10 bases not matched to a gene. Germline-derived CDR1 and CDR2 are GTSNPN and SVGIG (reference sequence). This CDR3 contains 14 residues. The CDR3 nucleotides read TGTGCCTGGAGCTTTGACAGGGCGGCACCTGAAGCTTTCTTT. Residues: CAWSFDRAAPEAFF.

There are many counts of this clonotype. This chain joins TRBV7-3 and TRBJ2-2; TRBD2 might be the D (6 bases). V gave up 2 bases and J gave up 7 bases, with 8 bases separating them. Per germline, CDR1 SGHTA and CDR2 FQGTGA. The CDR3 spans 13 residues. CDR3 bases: TGTGCCAGCAGCTTAGGCGGGGACGGGGAGCTGTTTTTT. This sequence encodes CASSLGGDGELFF.

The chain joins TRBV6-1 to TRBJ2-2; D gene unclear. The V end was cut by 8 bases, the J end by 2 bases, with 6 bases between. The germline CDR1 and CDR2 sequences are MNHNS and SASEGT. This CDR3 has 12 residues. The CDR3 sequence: CASVFNTGELFF. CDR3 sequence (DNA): TGTGCCAGCGTCTTTAACACCGGGGAGCTGTTTTTT.

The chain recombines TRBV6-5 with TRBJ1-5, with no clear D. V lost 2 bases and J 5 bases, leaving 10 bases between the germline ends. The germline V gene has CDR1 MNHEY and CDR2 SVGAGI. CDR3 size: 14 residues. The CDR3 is CASSYRAGDQPQHF. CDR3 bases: TGTGCCAGCAGTTACCGGGCAGGTGATCAGCCCCAGCATTTT.

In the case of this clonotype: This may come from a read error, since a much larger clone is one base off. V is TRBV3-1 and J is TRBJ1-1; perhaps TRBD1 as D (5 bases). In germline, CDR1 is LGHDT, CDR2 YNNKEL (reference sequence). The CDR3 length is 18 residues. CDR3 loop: CACSQGFMSPGWNTEAFF. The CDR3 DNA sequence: TGTGCCTGCAGCCAAGGTTTTATGTCTCCAGGGTGGAACACTGAAGCTTTCTTT.

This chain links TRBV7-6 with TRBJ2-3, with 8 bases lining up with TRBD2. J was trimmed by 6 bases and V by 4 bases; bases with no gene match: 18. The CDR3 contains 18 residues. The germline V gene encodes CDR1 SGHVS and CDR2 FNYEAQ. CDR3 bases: TGTGCCAGCAGCTCCTCCCTGGGTAGCGGGATCGGGGGGGATACGCAGTATTTT. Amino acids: CASSSSLGSGIGGDTQYF. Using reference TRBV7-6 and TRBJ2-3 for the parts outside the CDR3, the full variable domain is GAGVSQSPRYKVTKRGQDVALRCDPISGHVSLYWYRQALGQGPEFLTYFNYEAQQDKSGLPNDRFSAERPEGSISTLTIQRTEQRDSAMYRCASSSSLGSGIGGDTQYFGPGTRLTVL.

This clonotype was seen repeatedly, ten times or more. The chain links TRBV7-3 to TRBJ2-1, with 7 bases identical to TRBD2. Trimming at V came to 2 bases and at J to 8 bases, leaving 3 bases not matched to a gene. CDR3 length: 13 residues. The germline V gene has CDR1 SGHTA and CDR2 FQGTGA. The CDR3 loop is CASSLSGGYEQFF. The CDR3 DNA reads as TGTGCCAGCAGCTTATCGGGAGGCTATGAGCAGTTCTTC.

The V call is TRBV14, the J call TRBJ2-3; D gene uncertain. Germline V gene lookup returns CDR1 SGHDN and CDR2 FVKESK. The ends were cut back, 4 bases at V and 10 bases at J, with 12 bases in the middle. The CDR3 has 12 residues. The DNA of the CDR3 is TGTGCCAGCAGCCCTAGTAGCCTATCGCAGTATTTT. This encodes CASSPSSLSQYF.

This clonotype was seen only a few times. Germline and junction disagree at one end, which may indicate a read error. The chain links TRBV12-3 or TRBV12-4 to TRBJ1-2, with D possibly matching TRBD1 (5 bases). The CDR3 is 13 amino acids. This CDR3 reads CASSSLTDYSYTF. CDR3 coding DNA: TGTGCCAGCAGCTCATTGACAGACTATAGCTACACCTTC.